The source of this T cell receptor beta chain is a study of shared clonotypes between healthy human individuals. Whole-study findings and limits: Clonotype sharing across several donors was observed for around 4.8% of naive CD4 clonotypes. Depth of sequencing was expected to influence donor clonotype sharing.

A note on this clone: As yet, its antigen is unknown.

It was into CD45RA+ naive and CD45RA-negative memory subsets that the CD4+ cells were split. The material for each subset, its genomic DNA, was split evenly across several immunoSEQ plates. TCRdb's table, derived via immunoSEQ multiplex PCR, lists solely in-frame clones and lacks some. The sample contains about 2.3 million clones, approximately 93% of which appear only once. Germline-derived CDR1 and CDR2 are LNHDA and SQIVND (reference sequence). Trimming left V 9 bases short and J 3 bases short, with 15 bases between. The CDR3 is 14 residues long. The V and J genes are TRBV19 and TRBJ2-1, with D perhaps matching TRBD1 or TRBD2 (5 bases each). Material for sequencing was naive CD4+ T cells from PBMCs. Subset reported: CD45RA+ positively selected. This clonotype was obtained from a man aged 18 to 29 in good health. Some clones in this sample may be carry-over from other donors' samples. In nucleotides, the CDR3 is TGTGCCAGCCGGGACGGCCCTCACTACAATGAGCAGTTCTTC. Translated: CASRDGPHYNEQFF.